This entry lists 10 T cell receptor beta chains sequenced from one sample in a study of neurological immune-mediated disorders. Via MiXCR, TCRdb re-called the 5' RACE reads, giving one row per CDR3 protein. The sample holds roughly 21,000 distinct CDR3 sequences, around 16% seen once. What was sequenced was CD8+ T cells from blood. The receptors shown here come from a woman aged 18-29 years with multiple sclerosis.

This clonotype appeared many times. The V and J genes are TRBV15 and TRBJ2-1; 10 positions match TRBD2. The CDR3 sequence is 15 residues long. V was clipped by 3 bases and J by 4 bases; unmatched bases: 3. Germline-derived CDR1 and CDR2 are LNHNV and YYDKDF (reference sequence). This CDR3 is CATSRDSGGYNEQFF. The CDR3 nucleotides are TGTGCCACCAGCAGGGATAGCGGGGGGTACAATGAGCAGTTCTTC. Full variable domain (rest looked up from reference TRBV15 and TRBJ2-1): DAMVIQNPRYQVTQFGKPVTLSCSQTLNHNVMYWYQQKSSQAPKLLFHYYDKDFNNEADTPDNFQSRRPNTSFCFLDIRSPGLGDTAMYLCATSRDSGGYNEQFFGPGTRLTVL.

About this clonotype: A read error may account for a junction end that differs from germline. This chain connects TRBV27 to TRBJ1-5; D may be TRBD1 (6 bases). This CDR3 region has 13 residues. Looked up from germline, CDR1 is MNHEY and CDR2 is SMNVEV (reference sequence). The CDR3 bases are TGTGCCAACAGTTTGGGGGGCGGGCAACCCCAGCATTTT. It translates to CANSLGGGQPQHF.

There are many counts of this clonotype. V and J are TRBV27 and TRBJ2-7, with D tentatively TRBD1 (6 bases). The germline V gene encodes CDR1 MNHEY and CDR2 SMNVEV (reference sequence). The CDR3 contains 16 residues. The V end lost 0 bases, the J end lost 4 bases, and 16 bases lay between the germline ends. The CDR3 sequence is CASSLSSGALHYEQYF. The CDR3 coding sequence is TGTGCCAGCAGTTTATCATCAGGGGCCCTTCATTACGAGCAGTACTTC.

This clonotype has ten or more counts. This may be a read error, as it is one base from a much larger clone. This chain joins TRBV27 and TRBJ2-1, with D possibly being TRBD2 (5 bases). The V gene's germline CDR1 is MNHEY and CDR2 SMNVEV (reference sequence). CDR3 length: 15 residues. DNA for the CDR3: TGTGCCAACAGTTTGTTCCCTAGGGCCGGGGATGAGCAGTTCTTC. Residues: CANSLFPRAGDEQFF.

V and J are TRBV29-1 and TRBJ2-5, with 8 bases fitting TRBD1. The CDR3 is 12 amino acids. Unmatched junction bases numbered 5, after V lost 6 bases and J lost 5 bases. Germline lookup yields CDR1 SQVTM and CDR2 ANQGSEA. Here the CDR3 DNA reads TGCAGCGTCTACAGGGGGACCGAGACCCAGTACTTC. Its protein is CSVYRGTETQYF.

This chain connects TRBV5-1 to TRBJ2-2; TRBD1 matches at 9 bases. Germline CDR1 SGHRS, CDR2 YFSETQ. V gave up 2 bases and J gave up 2 bases; unmatched junction bases: 7. The CDR3 has 17 residues. The chain's CDR3 is CASSLTGTGLNTGELFF. The DNA for the CDR3 is TGCGCCAGCAGCTTAACTGGGACAGGGCTAAACACCGGGGAGCTGTTTTTT.

The chain combines TRBV5-1 with TRBJ2-3; TRBD2 matches 9 bases. Per germline, CDR1 SGHRS and CDR2 YFSETQ. V lost 4 bases, J lost 2 bases, and 8 bases stayed unmatched. This CDR3 is built from 16 residues. CDR3 residues: CASSPLSSGVTDTQYF. In nucleotides, the CDR3 is TGCGCCAGCAGCCCCCTATCTAGCGGGGTCACAGATACGCAGTATTTT.

This clonotype has a count of ten or more. The rearrangement links TRBV5-1 to TRBJ2-4, with a tentative D call TRBD2 (5 bases). Trimming removed 1 base at V and 0 bases at J, with 8 bases between. Per the germline V gene, CDR1 is SGHRS and CDR2 is YFSETQ. The CDR3 covers 15 residues. Written as DNA, the CDR3 is TGCGCCAGCAGCTTGTCGGGGTTAGCCAAAAACATTCAGTACTTC. Its protein product is CASSLSGLAKNIQYF.

This clonotype was observed at least ten times. This chain's CDR3 is CASSSRQGKLAEAFF. The CDR3 DNA is TGTGCCAGCAGTTCGAGACAGGGTAAATTGGCTGAAGCTTTCTTT. This rearrangement joins TRBV27 to TRBJ1-1, with 7 bases fitting TRBD1. Germline CDR1 MNHEY, CDR2 SMNVEV (reference sequence). The CDR3 length is 15 residues. V lost 4 bases to trimming and J lost 6 bases; unmatched junction nucleotides: 11.

This clonotype was recorded many times. This sequence joins TRBV2 and TRBJ2-5; the match to TRBD1 covers 12 bases. The CDR3 totals 17 residues. The trim removed 7 bases at V and 5 bases at J, leaving 14 bases unmatched. Germline V CDR1 and CDR2: SNHLY, FYNNEI. The CDR3 loop reads CASNKPDRDRGQETQYF. CDR3 bases: TGTGCCAGCAACAAGCCCGACCGGGACAGGGGGCAGGAGACCCAGTACTTC.